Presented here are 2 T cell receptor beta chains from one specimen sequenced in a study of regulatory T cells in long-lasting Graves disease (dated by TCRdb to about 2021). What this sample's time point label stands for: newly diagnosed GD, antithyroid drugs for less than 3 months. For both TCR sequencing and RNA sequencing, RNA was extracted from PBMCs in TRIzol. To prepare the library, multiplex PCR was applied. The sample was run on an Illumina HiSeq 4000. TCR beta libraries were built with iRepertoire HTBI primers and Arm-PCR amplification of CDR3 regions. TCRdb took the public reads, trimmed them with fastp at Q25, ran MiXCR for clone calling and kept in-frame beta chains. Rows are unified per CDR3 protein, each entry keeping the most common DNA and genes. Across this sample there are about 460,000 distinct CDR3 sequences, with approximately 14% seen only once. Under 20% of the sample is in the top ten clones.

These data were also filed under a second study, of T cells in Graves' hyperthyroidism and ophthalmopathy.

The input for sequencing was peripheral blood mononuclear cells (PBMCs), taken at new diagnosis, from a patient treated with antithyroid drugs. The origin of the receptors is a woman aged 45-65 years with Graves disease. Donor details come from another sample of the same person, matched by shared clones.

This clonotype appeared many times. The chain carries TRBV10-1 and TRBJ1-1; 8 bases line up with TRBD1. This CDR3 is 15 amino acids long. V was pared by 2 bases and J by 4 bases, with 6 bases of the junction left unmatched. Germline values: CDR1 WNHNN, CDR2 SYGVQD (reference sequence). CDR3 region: CASSEQGAGGTEAFF. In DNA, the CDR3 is TGCGCCAGCAGTGAGCAGGGGGCCGGGGGCACTGAAGCTTTCTTT.

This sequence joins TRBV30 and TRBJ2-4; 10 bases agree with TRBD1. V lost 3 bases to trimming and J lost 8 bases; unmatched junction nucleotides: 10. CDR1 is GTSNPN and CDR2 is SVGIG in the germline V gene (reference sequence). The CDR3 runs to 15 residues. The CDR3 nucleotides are TGTGCCTGGAGACCCGGGACAGGGGCGTGGGACATTCAGTACTTC. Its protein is CAWRPGTGAWDIQYF.